This is a list of T cell receptor beta chains from one sample in a study of T cell changes during pregnancy in multiple sclerosis. Only in-frame clones appear in the TCRdb table, and some are missing; sequencing was by immunoSEQ multiplex PCR. Here the sample spans roughly 110,000 clones, roughly nine tenths being singletons. The input for sequencing was peripheral blood, taken before pregnancy. These receptor sequences come from a female donor with multiple sclerosis, enrolled in a pregnancy study. Both conserved end residues are trimmed from each CDR3.

v_call cdr3_aa
TRBV7-2 ASSVSGKNTGELF
TRBV27 ASSSLFTGVGQETQY
TRBV6-1 ASSEIGGGGTDTQY
TRBV5-1 ASSLGTGNQPQH
TRBV5-4 ASSRVTLRDSGNTIY
TRBV30 AWRSRAYSYEQY
TRBV5-1 ASNPDGLAGLGQY
TRBV5-4 ASSLPGLARDTQY
TRBV7-9 ASSLAETGAKPMSTEAF
TRBV19 ASSSGDWSGAF
TRBV4-2 ASSQGSGLTDTQY
TRBV6-7 ASSHRGGDYT
TRBV5-4 ASSLTTSGQETQY
TRBV11-2 ASSWDRLNIQY
TRBV30 AWVSQGAYEQY
TRBV6-1 ASSQTGTRLYEQY
TRBV4-1 ASSNRGAVDPEAF
TRBV18 ASSSSTSSYNEQF
TRBV27 ASSYSTTGLRGYT
TRBV18 ASSPRQADNSPLH
TRBV28 ASSYRHFTGSGYT
TRBV19 ASSGYRYTEAF
TRBV10-3 AISAGRDNQPQH
TRBV4-3 ASSRLAGGYDPRNSPLH
TRBV30 AWSRQANTEAF
TRBV4-1 ASSQRLAGGWSSYEQY
TRBV10-3 AISESTIRETQY
TRBV5-1 ASSPDSNTGELF
TRBV6-5 ASSGAGLTYEQY
TRBV7-3 ASSPHPGPGANVLT
TRBV7-9 ASSVTGREETQY
TRBV4-2 ASSLGTSGSVVTGELF
TRBV28 ASSRYSGNSYNEQF
TRBV9 ASSVVSTDTQY
TRBV28 ASSSPGQGTDTQY
TRBV5-4 ASLPDSSYNEQF
TRBV30 AWSHLAGGKQETQY
TRBV28 ASRLDRTYSNQPQH
TRBV7-9 ASSLGTGANPEAF
TRBV19 ASSTPSRSGSAEQF
TRBV19 ASSRSGTGDRGYGYT
TRBV5-5 ASSLVLTSVFYEQY
TRBV28 ASSFHYRDINSYEQY
TRBV5-1 ASSFGLPGGSAGELF
TRBV30 AWSPSSGDADEQF